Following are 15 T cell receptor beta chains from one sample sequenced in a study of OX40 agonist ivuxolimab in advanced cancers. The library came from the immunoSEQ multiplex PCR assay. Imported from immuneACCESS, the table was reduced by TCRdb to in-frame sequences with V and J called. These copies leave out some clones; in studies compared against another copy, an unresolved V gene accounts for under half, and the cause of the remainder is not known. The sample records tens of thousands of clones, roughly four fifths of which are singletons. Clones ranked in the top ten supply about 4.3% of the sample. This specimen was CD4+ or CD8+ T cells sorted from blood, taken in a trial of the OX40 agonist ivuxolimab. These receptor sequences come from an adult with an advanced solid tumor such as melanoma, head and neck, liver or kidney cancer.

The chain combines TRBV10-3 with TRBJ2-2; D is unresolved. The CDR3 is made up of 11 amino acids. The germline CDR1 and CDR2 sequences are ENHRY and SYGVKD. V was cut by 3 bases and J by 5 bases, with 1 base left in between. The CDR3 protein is CAISDTGELFF. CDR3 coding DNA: TGTGCCATCAGTGATACCGGGGAGCTGTTTTTT.

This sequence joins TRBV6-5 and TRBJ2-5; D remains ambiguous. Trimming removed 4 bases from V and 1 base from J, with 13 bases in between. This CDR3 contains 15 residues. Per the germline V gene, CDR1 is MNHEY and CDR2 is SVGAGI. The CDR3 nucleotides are TGTGCCAGCAGTTTATTAGGACGCCTCCAAGAGACCCAGTACTTC. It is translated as CASSLLGRLQETQYF.

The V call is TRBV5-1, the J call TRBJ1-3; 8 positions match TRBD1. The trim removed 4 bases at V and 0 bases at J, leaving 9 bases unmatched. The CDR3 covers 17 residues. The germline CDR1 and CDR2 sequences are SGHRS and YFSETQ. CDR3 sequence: CASSTGTGTSSGNTIYF. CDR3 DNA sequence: TGCGCCAGCAGCACAGGGACAGGCACCTCCTCTGGAAACACCATATATTTT.

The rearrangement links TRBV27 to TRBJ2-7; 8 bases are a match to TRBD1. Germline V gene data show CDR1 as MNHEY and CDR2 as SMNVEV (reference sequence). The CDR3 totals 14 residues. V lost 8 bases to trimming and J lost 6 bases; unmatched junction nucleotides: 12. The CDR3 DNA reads TGTGCCAGCCGCATCAGGGGGCGCAGTACCGAGCAGTACTTC. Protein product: CASRIRGRSTEQYF.

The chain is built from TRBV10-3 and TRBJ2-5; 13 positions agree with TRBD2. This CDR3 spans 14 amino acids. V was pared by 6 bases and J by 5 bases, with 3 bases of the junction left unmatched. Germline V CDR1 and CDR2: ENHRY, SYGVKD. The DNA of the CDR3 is TGTGCCATCAGGGGGACTAGCGGGGCCGAGACCCAGTACTTC. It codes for CAIRGTSGAETQYF.

The CDR3 DNA sequence: TGTGCCAGCAGCTTAGGCTTACGGTACAATGAGCAGTTCTTC. This translates into CASSLGLRYNEQFF. V is TRBV13 and J is TRBJ2-1; D is uncertain. Per germline, CDR1 PRHDT and CDR2 FYEKMQ (reference sequence). V was cut by 0 bases and J by 4 bases, with 7 bases left in between. The CDR3 length is 14 residues.

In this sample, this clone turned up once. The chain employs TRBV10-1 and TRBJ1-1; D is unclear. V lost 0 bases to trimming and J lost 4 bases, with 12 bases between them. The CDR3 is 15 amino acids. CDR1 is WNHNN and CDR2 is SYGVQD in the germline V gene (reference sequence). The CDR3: CASSESWGTSTEAFF. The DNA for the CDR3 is TGCGCCAGCAGTGAGTCATGGGGTACGAGCACTGAAGCTTTCTTT.

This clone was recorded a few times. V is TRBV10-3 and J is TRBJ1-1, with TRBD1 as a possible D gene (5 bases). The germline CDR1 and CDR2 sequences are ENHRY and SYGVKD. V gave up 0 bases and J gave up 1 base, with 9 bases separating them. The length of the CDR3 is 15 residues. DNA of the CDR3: TGTGCCATCAGTGAGTCGAATGGGGGGAACACTGAAGCTTTCTTT. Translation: CAISESNGGNTEAFF.

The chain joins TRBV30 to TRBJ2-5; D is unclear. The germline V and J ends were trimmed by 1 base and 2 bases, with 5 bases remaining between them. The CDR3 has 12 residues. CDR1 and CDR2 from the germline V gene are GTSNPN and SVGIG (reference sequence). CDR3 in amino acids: CAWSGQQETQYF. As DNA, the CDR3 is TGTGCCTGGAGTGGGCAGCAAGAGACCCAGTACTTC.

The CDR3 DNA sequence: TGTGCCAGCAGTGTCCGGGCGGGGGCCCCAGATACGCAGTATTTT. Protein product: CASSVRAGAPDTQYF. This chain joins TRBV9 and TRBJ2-3, with D perhaps TRBD2 (7 bases). The CDR3 consists of 15 residues. Germline V lookup: CDR1 SGDLS, CDR2 YYNGEE. The V gene lost 5 bases and the J gene lost 4 bases, with 17 bases spanning the gap.

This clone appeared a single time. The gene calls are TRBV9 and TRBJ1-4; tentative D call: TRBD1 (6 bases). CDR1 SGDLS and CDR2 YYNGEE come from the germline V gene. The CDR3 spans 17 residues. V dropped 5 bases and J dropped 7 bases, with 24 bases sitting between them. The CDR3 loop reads CASRPPRGPYVAEKLFF. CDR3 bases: TGTGCCAGCAGACCCCCCAGGGGACCTTATGTCGCTGAAAAACTGTTTTTT. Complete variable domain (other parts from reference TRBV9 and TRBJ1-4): DSGVTQTPKHLITATGQRVTLRCSPRSGDLSVYWYQQSLDQGLQFLIQYYNGEERAKGNILERFSAQQFPDLHSELNLSSLELGDSALYFCASRPPRGPYVAEKLFFGSGTQLSVL.

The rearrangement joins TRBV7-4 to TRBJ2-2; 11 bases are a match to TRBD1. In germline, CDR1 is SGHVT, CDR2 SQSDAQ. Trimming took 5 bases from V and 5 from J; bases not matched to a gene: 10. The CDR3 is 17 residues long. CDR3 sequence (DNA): TGTGCCAGCAGCCCCCGCCCGGGACAGGGGGAGACCGGGGAGCTGTTTTTT. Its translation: CASSPRPGQGETGELFF. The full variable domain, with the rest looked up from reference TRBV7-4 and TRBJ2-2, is GAGVSQSPRYKVAKRGRDVALRCDSISGHVTLYWYRQTLGQGSEVLTYSQSDAQRDKSGRPSGRFSAERPERSVSTLKIQRTEQGDSAVYLCASSPRPGQGETGELFFGEGSRLTVL.

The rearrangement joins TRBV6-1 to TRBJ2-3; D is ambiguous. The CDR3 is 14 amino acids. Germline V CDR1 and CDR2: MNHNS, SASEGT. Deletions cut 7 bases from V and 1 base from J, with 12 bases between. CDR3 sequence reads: CASTPPRGTDTQYF. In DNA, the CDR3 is TGTGCCAGCACCCCCCCCCGGGGCACAGATACGCAGTATTTT.

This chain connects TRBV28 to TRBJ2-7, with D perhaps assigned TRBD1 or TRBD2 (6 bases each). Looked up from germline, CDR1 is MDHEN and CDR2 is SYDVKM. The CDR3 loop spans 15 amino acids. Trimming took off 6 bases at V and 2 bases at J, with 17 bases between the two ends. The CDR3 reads CASSRPGGGTYEQYF. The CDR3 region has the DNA TGTGCCAGCAGCAGACCCGGGGGCGGTACCTACGAGCAGTACTTC.

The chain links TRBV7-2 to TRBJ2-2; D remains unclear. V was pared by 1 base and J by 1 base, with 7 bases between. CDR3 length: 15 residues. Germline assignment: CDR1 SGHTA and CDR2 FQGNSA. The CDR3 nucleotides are TGTGCCAGCAGCTTAGTAAAGTTGAACACCGGGGAGCTGTTTTTT. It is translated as CASSLVKLNTGELFF.